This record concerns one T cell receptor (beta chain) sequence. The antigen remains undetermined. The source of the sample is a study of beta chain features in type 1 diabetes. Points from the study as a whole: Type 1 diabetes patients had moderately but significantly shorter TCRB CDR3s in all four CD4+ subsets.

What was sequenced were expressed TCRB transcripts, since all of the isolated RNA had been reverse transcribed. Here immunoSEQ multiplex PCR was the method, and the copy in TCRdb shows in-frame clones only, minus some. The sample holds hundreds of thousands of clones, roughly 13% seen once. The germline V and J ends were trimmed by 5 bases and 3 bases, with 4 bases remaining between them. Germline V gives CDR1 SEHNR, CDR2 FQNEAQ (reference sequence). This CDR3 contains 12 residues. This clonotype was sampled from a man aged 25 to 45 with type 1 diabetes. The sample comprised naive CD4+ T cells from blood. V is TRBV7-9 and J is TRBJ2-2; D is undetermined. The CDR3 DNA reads TGTGCCAGCAGCCCGGACACCGGGGAGCTGTTTTTT. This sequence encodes CASSPDTGELFF. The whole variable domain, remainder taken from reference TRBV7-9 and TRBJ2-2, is DTGVSQNPRHKITKRGQNVTFRCDPISEHNRLYWYRQTLGQGPEFLTYFQNEAQLEKSRLLSDRFSAERPKGSFSTLEIQRTEQGDSAMYLCASSPDTGELFFGEGSRLTVL.